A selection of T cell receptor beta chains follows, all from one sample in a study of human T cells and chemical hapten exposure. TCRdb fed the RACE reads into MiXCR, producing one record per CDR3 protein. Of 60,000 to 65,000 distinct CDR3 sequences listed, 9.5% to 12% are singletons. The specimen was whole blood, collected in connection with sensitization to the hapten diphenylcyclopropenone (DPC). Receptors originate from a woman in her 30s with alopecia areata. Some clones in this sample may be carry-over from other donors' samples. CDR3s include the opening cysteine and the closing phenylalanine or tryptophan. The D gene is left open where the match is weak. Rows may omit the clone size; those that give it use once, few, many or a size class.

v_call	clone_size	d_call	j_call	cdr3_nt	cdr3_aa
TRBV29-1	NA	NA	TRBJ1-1	TGCAGCGTTGAACCGGCTGAGGGGCCGAACACTGAAGCTTTCTTT	CSVEPAEGPNTEAFF
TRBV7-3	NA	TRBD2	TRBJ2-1	TGTGCCAGCAGCCCGGGGACTAGCGGGAGTGGTGAGCAGTTCTTC	CASSPGTSGSGEQFF
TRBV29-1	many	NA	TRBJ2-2	TGCAGCGTCCAATATACCGGGGAGCTGTTTTTT	CSVQYTGELFF
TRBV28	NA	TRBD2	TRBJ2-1	TGTGCCAGCACCCGACCGGGACTAGCGGGAGGTAATGAGCAGTTCTTC	CASTRPGLAGGNEQFF
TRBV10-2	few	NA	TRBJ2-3	TGCGCCAGCAGTGACGGGACTCTAGGAGGGGCTTCTAGCACAGATACGCAGTATTTT	CASSDGTLGGASSTDTQYF
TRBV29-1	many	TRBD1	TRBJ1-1	TGCAGCGTTGCTCGAGGACAGGGAGGGTCAGCTTTCTTT	CSVARGQGGSAFF
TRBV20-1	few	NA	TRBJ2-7	TGCAGTGCTGGGGGCGGGAACACCGAGCAGTACTTC	CSAGGGNTEQYF
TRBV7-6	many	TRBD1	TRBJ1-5	TGTGCCAGCAGCGAAGGACAGGGAATAGGCAATCAGCCCCAGCATTTT	CASSEGQGIGNQPQHF
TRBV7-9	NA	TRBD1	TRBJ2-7	TGTGCCAGCACTTCCCGGGACAGCTACGAGCAGTACTTC	CASTSRDSYEQYF
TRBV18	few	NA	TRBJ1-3	TGTGCCAGCTCACCAGAGCCCGGACAGACGACTGGAAACACCATATATTTT	CASSPEPGQTTGNTIYF
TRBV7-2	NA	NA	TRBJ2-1	TGTGCCAGCAGCTCAAATAGACAGACCGAGCAGTTCTTC	CASSSNRQTEQFF
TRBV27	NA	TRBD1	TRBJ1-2	TGTGCCAGCAGGCCTTTCAACCCGGACAGGCTGGATGGCTACACCTTC	CASRPFNPDRLDGYTF
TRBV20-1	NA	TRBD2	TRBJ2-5	TGCAGTGCTAGGGATTCACTAGCGGGGAACTTCCAAGAGACCCAGTACTTC	CSARDSLAGNFQETQYF
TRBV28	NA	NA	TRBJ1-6	TGTGCCAGCAGCCTCCCCTATAATTCACCCCTCCACTTT	CASSLPYNSPLHF
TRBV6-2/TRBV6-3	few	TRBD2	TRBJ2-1	TGTGCCAGCAGCTCTCTAGCGGCGGGGGGGTACAATGAGCAGTTCTTC	CASSSLAAGGYNEQFF
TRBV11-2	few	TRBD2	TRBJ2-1	TGTGCCAGCTCCCACGGGGGGTCCTACAATGAGCAGTTCTTC	CASSHGGSYNEQFF
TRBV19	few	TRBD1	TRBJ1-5	TGTGCCAGTACCATAGGGGACAGGGGCTTGGCGCCCCAGCATTTT	CASTIGDRGLAPQHF
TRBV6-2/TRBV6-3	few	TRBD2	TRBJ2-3	TGTGCCAGCACCCTGGGACTAACGCAGTATTTT	CASTLGLTQYF
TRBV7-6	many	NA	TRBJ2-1	TGTGCCAGCAGCTTAGTTCCAGATTACAATGAGCAGTTCTTC	CASSLVPDYNEQFF
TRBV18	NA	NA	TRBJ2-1	TGTGCCAGCTCATCGACAGACACTACAGTTGAGCAGTTCTTC	CASSSTDTTVEQFF
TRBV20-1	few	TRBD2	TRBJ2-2	TGCAGTGCTAGAGGACTAGCGGGACTGAACACCGGGGAGCTGTTTTTT	CSARGLAGLNTGELFF
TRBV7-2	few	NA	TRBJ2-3	TGTGCCAGCAGCTTAGGAGGGACCAGCACAGATACGCAGTATTTT	CASSLGGTSTDTQYF
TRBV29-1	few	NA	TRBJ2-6	TGCAGCCCTGAATTCGGTTCCACCAGGGGCGATGTCTTTTACTCTGGGGCCAACGTCCTGACTTTC	CSPEFGSTRGDVFYSGANVLTF
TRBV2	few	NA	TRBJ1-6	TGTGCCAGCAGTGAACACGGGACGGAGAATTCACCCCTCCACTTT	CASSEHGTENSPLHF
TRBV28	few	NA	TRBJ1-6	TGTGCCAGCAGAGCCCGCCGTAATTCACCCCTCCACTTT	CASRARRNSPLHF
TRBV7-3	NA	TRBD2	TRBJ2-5	TGTGCCAGCAGCCCGCGTGGTAGCGGGGGGGAAGAGACCCAGTACTTC	CASSPRGSGGEETQYF
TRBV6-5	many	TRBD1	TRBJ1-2	TGTGCCAGCAGTAACCTGACAGGGAGGAAGGGCTACACCTTC	CASSNLTGRKGYTF
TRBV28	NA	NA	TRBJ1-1	TGTGCCAGCACCCAAAACATGAACACTGAAGCTTTCTTT	CASTQNMNTEAFF
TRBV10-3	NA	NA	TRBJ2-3	TGTGCCATCTTTGGGGGAGATACGCAGTATTTT	CAIFGGDTQYF
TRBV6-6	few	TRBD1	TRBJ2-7	TGTGCCAGCAAGGCTCCGGGACAGGGGATGCACGAGCAGTACTTC	CASKAPGQGMHEQYF
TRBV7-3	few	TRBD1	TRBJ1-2	TGTGCCAGCAGCCCAGTGGGACAGGGTGATGGCTACACCTTC	CASSPVGQGDGYTF
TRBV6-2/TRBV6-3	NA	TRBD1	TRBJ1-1	TGTGCCAGCAGTTACTCGATTTCCCGCGGACAGGGCGCTAACACTGAAGCTTTCTTT	CASSYSISRGQGANTEAFF
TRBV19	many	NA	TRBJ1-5	TGTGCCAGTAGTTTTGATGGGGCTAGCAATCAGCCCCAGCATTTT	CASSFDGASNQPQHF
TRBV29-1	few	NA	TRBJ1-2	TGCAGCGTCCCGACCATTCAGGGAGCAGGCGGCTACACCTTC	CSVPTIQGAGGYTF
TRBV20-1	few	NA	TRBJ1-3	TGCAGTGCTAGTCCGGGGATCTCTGGAAACACCATATATTTT	CSASPGISGNTIYF
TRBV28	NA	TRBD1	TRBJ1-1	TGTGCCAGCAGGGGTTTCGGGACAGCCTTCCTTGAAGCTTTCTTT	CASRGFGTAFLEAFF
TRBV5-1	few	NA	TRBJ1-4	TGCGCCAGCAGGGAGCGGGTTAATGAAAAACTGTTTTTT	CASRERVNEKLFF